The rows below give T cell receptor beta chains drawn from one sample of a study of OX40 agonist ivuxolimab in advanced cancers. Some clones are missing from TCRdb's copy, which holds only in-frame ones; the method was immunoSEQ multiplex PCR. This sample has approximately 47,000 clones, with about three quarters found just once. Sample: CD4+ or CD8+ T cells sorted from blood, taken in a trial of the OX40 agonist ivuxolimab. The receptors shown here come from an adult with an advanced solid tumor such as melanoma, head and neck, liver or kidney cancer. The CDR3 runs from the conserved cysteine through the conserved F or W. A D gene is named only where the DNA matches it firmly.

d_call | v_call | cdr3_length | cdr3_aa
. | TRBV30 | 12 | CAWSVSLYEQYF
TRBD2 | TRBV7-2 | 16 | CASSARGTSGGNEQFF
. | TRBV18 | 13 | CASSPSQTYEQYF
. | TRBV10-3 | 12 | CAISDPQETQYF
. | TRBV29-1 | 16 | CSVEDELAGYQETQYF
. | TRBV5-1 | 14 | CASSSAGASYEQYF
TRBD1 | TRBV6-4 | 14 | CAGTPGTGLYEQYF
TRBD2 | TRBV6-5 | 14 | CASSYPSGDYEQYF
TRBD2 | TRBV19 | 16 | CASSATSGRGQETQYF
. | TRBV7-9 | 13 | CASSLAFVGGYTF
TRBD1 | TRBV5-4 | 15 | CASSFPDRVADTQYF
TRBD1 | TRBV18 | 16 | CASSPRAGGSGSPLHF
TRBD2 | TRBV5-8 | 17 | CASTNLRGGSSYNEQFF
TRBD1 | TRBV7-2 | 14 | CASSPPGQGGGYTF
TRBD1 | TRBV10-2 | 17 | CASSGIRQGSFNQPQHF
. | TRBV7-6 | 14 | CASSWGAGSNEQFF
. | TRBV5-1 | 15 | CASSLGPGSNQPQHF
. | TRBV5-4 | 11 | CASSYQGWTFF
TRBD2 | TRBV5-8 | 15 | CASSPSGSSYNEQFF
. | TRBV7-8 | 12 | CASSSRDSPLHF
. | TRBV21-1 | 11 | CASSSRTGAFF
. | TRBV30 | 14 | CAWGGTPTGNTIYF
. | TRBV5-1 | 15 | CASSLVTLDTDTQYF
. | TRBV6-6 | 13 | CASSPPGANVLTF
TRBD2 | TRBV18 | 15 | CASSPLAGVYNEQFF
. | TRBV19 | 13 | CASSNGFGEKLFF
. | TRBV27 | 13 | CASSFLGSYEQYF
TRBD2 | TRBV7-7 | 15 | CASSLWGGSTDTQYF
TRBD1 | TRBV15 | 15 | CATSRSTGFNTEAFF
TRBD2 | TRBV10-3 | 16 | CAITGTSGKRTYEQYF
. | TRBV5-1 | 18 | CASSLRAGTTRKTYEQYF
. | TRBV30 | 11 | CAWRPGNTIYF
TRBD1 | TRBV19 | 16 | CASSIQTGTVGNTIYF
. | TRBV11-2 | 13 | CASSLVGNTEAFF
. | TRBV28 | 13 | CASIGRLIYGYTF
. | TRBV18 | 15 | CASSVLGQKGETQYF
TRBD2 | TRBV9 | 15 | CASSVAGTSTGELFF
. | TRBV4-3 | 13 | CASSQDLGQPQHF
TRBD1 | TRBV5-1 | 14 | CASSLTTGDYTIYF
. | TRBV29-1 | 14 | CSARLDAGYNEQFF
. | TRBV7-2 | 12 | CASSLYSYEQYF
TRBD2 | TRBV19 | 15 | CASSPLAGERFEQYF
. | TRBV11-2 | 13 | CASSGSLNTEAFF
. | TRBV28 | 17 | CASCGTGLVFSGNTIYF
. | TRBV20-1 | 11 | CSRSLADTQYF
. | TRBV7-9 | 12 | CASSSGIYGYTF
TRBD2 | TRBV18 | 16 | CASSPPGLAGVGEQFF
TRBD2 | TRBV6-6 | 12 | CASKTSDYEQYF
TRBD2 | TRBV7-9 | 15 | CASSPGTSEINEQFF
TRBD1 | TRBV6-1 | 14 | CASSETQGNYGYTF
TRBD1 | TRBV30 | 13 | CAWSGTGDSPLHF
. | TRBV6-5 | 14 | CASSYGFTTDTQYF
. | TRBV5-1 | 15 | CASSLGQAFGREQFF
. | TRBV19 | 13 | CASRQVDNSPLHF
TRBD2 | TRBV5-1 | 14 | CASSFSGRGNEQFF